This T cell receptor (beta chain) was profiled in a study of T cells in tuberculosis. Clones were read by immunoSEQ multiplex PCR, and TCRdb kept only the in-frame ones, dropping some. The repertoire has around 43,000 clones, 95% of them found once; the top ten carry around 3.5%. V lost 6 bases, J lost 0 bases, and 13 bases lay in between. The CDR3 runs to 15 residues. Per the germline V gene, CDR1 is SNHLY and CDR2 is FYNNEI. Specimen: PBMCs. The rearrangement joins TRBV2 to TRBJ2-3; no reliable D call. This TCR came from a donor aged 10-29 years with latent tuberculosis or without tuberculosis infection. CDR3 in amino acids: CASRPLEMSTDTQYF. CDR3 bases: TGTGCCAGCAGGCCCCTCGAGATGAGCACAGATACGCAGTATTTT.